This T cell receptor (beta chain) was sequenced in a study of blood T cell repertoires in COVID-19. Cohort placement rested on clinical history that participants reported themselves. People in the exposed group encountered a COVID-19 case within 2 weeks before entering the study. Sequenced by immunoSEQ multiplex PCR; TCRdb stores in-frame clones only, minus some. The data contain around 250,000 clones, around 80% of them singletons. The V gene's germline CDR1 is KGHDR and CDR2 SFDVKD. Deletions cut 8 bases from V and 11 bases from J, with 14 bases between. CDR3 length: 11 residues. The sequence was collected from a man in his forties who had been exposed to COVID-19. This chain links TRBV24-1 with TRBJ1-1, with D unclear. The material sequenced was PBMCs or T cells enriched from blood (not recorded which). The CDR3 nucleotides read TGTGCCACCACCCACCCAGATTGGGCTTTCTTT. Amino acids: CATTHPDWAFF.